This TCR beta chain emerged from a study of PD-1 blockade in classical Hodgkin lymphoma. Study conclusions and caveats: Possibly reflecting disease activity or prior therapy, repertoire differences have causes that remain undefined. It was CD4+ TCR diversity, not CD8+, that rose significantly by C4D1. Newly diagnosed patients were reported to exhibit reduced baseline TCR diversity relative to healthy donors. Complete responders had baseline diversity similar to newly diagnosed patients.

To note about this clone: Antigen unknown.

Sequenced by immunoSEQ multiplex PCR; TCRdb stores in-frame clones only, minus some. The sample yields 25,000 to 35,000 clones, roughly 70% seen once. V was trimmed by 3 bases and J by 6 bases, leaving 9 bases between them. The CDR3 is made up of 12 amino acids. Germline lookup yields CDR1 LNHDA and CDR2 SQIVND (reference sequence). Following autologous stem cell transplantation, relapse occurred in every patient, and exposure to brentuximab vedotin varied. Sequences were derived from peripheral blood mononuclear cells (PBMCs), sampled before the second cycle of nivolumab. The chain employs TRBV19 and TRBJ2-7, with D perhaps TRBD1 or TRBD2 (6 bases each). The receptor was derived from a human donor with classical Hodgkin lymphoma. The CDR3 nucleotides read TGTGCCAGTAGTATTGGAGGGGGCGAGCAGTACGTC. It encodes CASSIGGGEQYV.